This T cell receptor (beta chain) derives from a study of beta chain features in type 1 diabetes. Study-wide findings and caveats: A PCR bias possibly favoring shorter templates would apply equally to patients and controls. A potential influence of HLA type upon TCRB rearrangement remained unresolved herein. Lower insertion and higher deletion counts appeared at VDJ junctions in type 1 diabetes patients. The similarity of naive, central memory and Treg TCRB repertoires appeared greater among patients than among healthy donors.

Trimming cost V 4 bases and J 1 base, with 4 bases left between them. The CDR3 is 13 amino acids. From germline, CDR1 is MGHDK and CDR2 SYGVNS. Expressed TCRB transcripts were sequenced because the entire RNA isolate underwent reverse transcription. TCRdb's copy holds only in-frame clones and misses some; the assay was immunoSEQ multiplex PCR. Found here are 250,000 to 400,000 clones, 14% of them singletons; the top ten hold 6.7%. Comments on this clone: Its antigen is currently unknown. The same CDR3 is also encoded by other DNA sequences in this sample.

The receptor was derived from a man between 25 and 39 years old in good health. The chain joins TRBV25-1 to TRBJ2-2; D unresolved. The sample taken for sequencing was central memory CD4+ T cells from blood. CDR3 amino acids: CASSGQNTGELFF. The CDR3 DNA reads as TGTGCCAGCAGTGGACAGAACACCGGGGAGCTGTTTTTT.